These 4 T cell receptor beta chains were all obtained from the same sample, sequenced in a study of cytomegalovirus exposure and HLA in healthy donors. Vbeta (60) and Jbeta (13) primers were used in the PCR. Libraries were prepared by immunoSEQ multiplex PCR; TCRdb keeps only in-frame clonotypes and omits some of them. Among some 120,000 clones listed, 80% were seen once. The sequenced sample consisted of PBMCs. The receptor source for this set is a man between 40 and 49 years old in good health and CMV-seronegative.

The chain joins TRBV6-1 to TRBJ1-1; no clear D gene. Germline CDR1 MNHNS, CDR2 SASEGT. CDR3 length: 14 amino acids. V lost 1 base to trimming and J lost 1 base, with 7 bases between them. CDR3 loop: CASSEGGSNTEAFF. CDR3 nucleotide sequence: TGTGCCAGCAGTGAAGGAGGGTCGAACACTGAAGCTTTCTTT.

This clone was detected only a few times. V is TRBV30 and J is TRBJ2-2; TRBD1 matches 7 bases. Trimming cost V 2 bases and J 2 bases; bases outside gene matches: 5. The germline V gene has CDR1 GTSNPN and CDR2 SVGIG (reference sequence). There are 15 residues in the CDR3. The CDR3 region has the DNA TGTGCCTGGAGTTTTGAGGGGGCAAACACCGGGGAGCTGTTTTTT. Amino acid sequence: CAWSFEGANTGELFF.

This chain connects TRBV28 to TRBJ2-5; 12 bases line up with TRBD2. The V gene end was trimmed by 6 bases and the J gene end by 4 bases; junction bases not matched to a gene: 15. Looked up from germline, CDR1 is MDHEN and CDR2 is SYDVKM. CDR3 size: 18 residues. CDR3 sequence: CASSPFGSSGRARETQYF. CDR3 sequence (DNA): TGTGCCAGCAGCCCTTTTGGGTCTAGCGGGAGGGCCAGAGAGACCCAGTACTTC.

CDR3 protein: CASSLRMNTGELFF. CDR3 DNA sequence: TGTGCCAGCAGTTTGCGGATGAACACCGGGGAGCTGTTTTTT. The chain is built from TRBV27 and TRBJ2-2; D unresolved. Germline CDR1 MNHEY, CDR2 SMNVEV (reference sequence). The length of the CDR3 is 14 residues. V gave up 3 bases and J gave up 1 base, with 6 bases separating them.